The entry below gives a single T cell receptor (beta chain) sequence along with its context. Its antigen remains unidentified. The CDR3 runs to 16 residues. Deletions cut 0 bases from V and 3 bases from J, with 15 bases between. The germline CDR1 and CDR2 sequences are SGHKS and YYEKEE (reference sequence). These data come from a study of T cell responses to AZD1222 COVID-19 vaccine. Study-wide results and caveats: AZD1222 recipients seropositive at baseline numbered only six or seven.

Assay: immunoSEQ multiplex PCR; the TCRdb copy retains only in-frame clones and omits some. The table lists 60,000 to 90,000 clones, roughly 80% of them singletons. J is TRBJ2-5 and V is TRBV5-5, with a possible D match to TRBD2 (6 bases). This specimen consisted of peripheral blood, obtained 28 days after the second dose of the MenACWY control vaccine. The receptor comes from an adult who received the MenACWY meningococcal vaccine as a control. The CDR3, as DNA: TGTGCCAGCAGCTTGGAGTTGGGACTGTTTAAAGAGACCCAGTACTTC. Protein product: CASSLELGLFKETQYF.